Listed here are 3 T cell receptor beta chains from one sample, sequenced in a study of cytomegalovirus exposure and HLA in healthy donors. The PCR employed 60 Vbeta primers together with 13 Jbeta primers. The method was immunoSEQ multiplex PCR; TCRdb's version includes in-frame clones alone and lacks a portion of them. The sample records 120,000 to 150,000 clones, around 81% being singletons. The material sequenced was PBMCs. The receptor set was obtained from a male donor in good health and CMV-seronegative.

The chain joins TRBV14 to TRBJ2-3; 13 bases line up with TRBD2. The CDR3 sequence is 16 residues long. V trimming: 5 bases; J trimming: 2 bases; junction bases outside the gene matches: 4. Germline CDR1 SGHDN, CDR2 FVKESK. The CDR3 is CASSSGLAGATDTQYF. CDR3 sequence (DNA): TGTGCCAGCAGCTCCGGACTAGCGGGGGCCACAGATACGCAGTATTTT.

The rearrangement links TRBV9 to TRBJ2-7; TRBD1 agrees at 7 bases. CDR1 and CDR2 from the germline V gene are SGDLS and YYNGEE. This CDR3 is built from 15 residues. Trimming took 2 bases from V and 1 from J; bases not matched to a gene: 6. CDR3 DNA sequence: TGTGCCAGCAGCGTCCACTGGGACAGATCCTACGAGCAGTACTTC. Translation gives CASSVHWDRSYEQYF. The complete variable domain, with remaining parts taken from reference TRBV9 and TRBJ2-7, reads DSGVTQTPKHLITATGQRVTLRCSPRSGDLSVYWYQQSLDQGLQFLIQYYNGEERAKGNILERFSAQQFPDLHSELNLSSLELGDSALYFCASSVHWDRSYEQYFGPGTRLTVT.

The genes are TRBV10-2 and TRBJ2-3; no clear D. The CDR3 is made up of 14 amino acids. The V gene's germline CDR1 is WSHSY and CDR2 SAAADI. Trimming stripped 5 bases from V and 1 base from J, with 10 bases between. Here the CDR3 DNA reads TGCGCCAGCAGTCGAAATGCGGGCACAGATACGCAGTATTTT. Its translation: CASSRNAGTDTQYF.